Presented here are 12 T cell receptor beta chains from one specimen sequenced in a study of blood T cell repertoires in COVID-19. Repertoires were generated with immunoSEQ multiplex PCR, while TCRdb's copy carries only in-frame clones and drops some. The sample lists tens of thousands of clones, about nine tenths occurring once. Sequenced material: peripheral blood. Receptor source: a man younger than 35 with COVID-19, enrolled during active disease.

The rearrangement uses TRBV18 and TRBJ1-3; D not certain. The V gene lost 1 base and the J gene lost 0 bases, with 16 bases spanning the gap. Looked up from germline, CDR1 is KGHSH and CDR2 is LQKENI. This CDR3 is built from 18 residues. In DNA, the CDR3 is TGTGCCAGCTCACCACTGGCTATCCGAGACTCCTCTGGAAACACCATATATTTT. This encodes CASSPLAIRDSSGNTIYF.

The V gene is TRBV15, the J gene TRBJ1-5; no clear D. V dropped 3 bases and J dropped 2 bases, with 5 bases sitting between them. The germline gives CDR1 LNHNV, CDR2 YYDKDF (reference sequence). This CDR3 comprises 13 residues. Here the CDR3 reads CATSRRGNQPQHF. The CDR3 nucleotides read TGTGCCACCAGCAGGCGGGGCAATCAGCCCCAGCATTTT. Together with reference TRBV15 and TRBJ1-5, the CDR3 gives the full variable domain: DAMVIQNPRYQVTQFGKPVTLSCSQTLNHNVMYWYQQKSSQAPKLLFHYYDKDFNNEADTPDNFQSRRPNTSFCFLDIRSPGLGDTAMYLCATSRRGNQPQHFGDGTRLSIL.

V gene TRBV3-1 (or the pseudogene TRBV3-2) combines with J gene TRBJ2-5; D is possibly TRBD2 (5 bases). The CDR3 totals 15 residues. CDR1 and CDR2 from the germline V gene are LGHDT and YNNKEL (reference sequence). Trimming removed 1 base at V and 3 bases at J, with 12 bases between. CDR3 residues: CASSQGWAREETQYF. The CDR3 DNA sequence: TGTGCCAGCAGCCAAGGATGGGCGCGGGAAGAGACCCAGTACTTC.

V usage is TRBV10-3 and J usage is TRBJ1-1; possibly TRBD1 for D (6 bases). V lost 6 bases, J lost 0 bases, and 11 bases lay in between. Germline V gene sequence: CDR1 ENHRY, CDR2 SYGVKD. The CDR3 is 14 residues long. The CDR3 sequence is CAISPGQMNTEAFF. CDR3 sequence (DNA): TGTGCCATCAGCCCCGGACAGATGAACACTGAAGCTTTCTTT.

The V call is TRBV28, the J call TRBJ1-5; 8 nucleotides align to TRBD1. This CDR3 is 16 amino acids long. CDR1 MDHEN and CDR2 SYDVKM come from the germline V gene. Unmatched junction bases numbered 8, after V lost 5 bases and J lost 2 bases. The DNA of the CDR3 is TGTGCCAGCAGTGTCCACAGGGGGATGGGCAATCAGCCCCAGCATTTT. Translating it yields CASSVHRGMGNQPQHF.

J is TRBJ1-3 and V is TRBV11-2, with D perhaps matching TRBD1 (6 bases). The germline gives CDR1 SGHAT, CDR2 FQNNGV. The ends were cut back, 4 bases at V and 4 bases at J, with 17 bases in the middle. The CDR3 runs 16 residues. CDR3 protein: CASSWSVGAFGNTIYF. CDR3 bases: TGTGCCAGCAGCTGGTCGGTGGGGGCTTTCGGAAACACCATATATTTT.

This clone showed up just a few times. V is TRBV5-1 and J is TRBJ1-2; the D gene is possibly TRBD1 (6 bases). Germline values: CDR1 SGHRS, CDR2 YFSETQ. The CDR3 contains 14 residues. Trimming took off 2 bases at V and 6 bases at J, with 14 bases between the two ends. The CDR3 nucleotides are TGCGCCAGCAGCTTAATCGAAGGGGGTGATGGCTACACCTTC. Protein sequence: CASSLIEGGDGYTF.

This sequence joins TRBV6-6 and TRBJ2-7, with 8 positions matching TRBD1. Germline V gene lookup returns CDR1 MNHNY and CDR2 SVGAGI (reference sequence). Germline trimming cut 6 bases from V and 5 bases from J; bases unmatched to any gene: 12. The CDR3 runs to 15 residues. The CDR3 sequence is CASSPLVQGANEQYF. CDR3 coding DNA: TGTGCCAGCAGCCCCCTGGTGCAGGGGGCTAACGAGCAGTACTTC.

V and J are TRBV6-6 and TRBJ2-3; 10 nucleotides agree with TRBD2. There are 17 residues in the CDR3. Trimming cost V 9 bases and J 0 bases; bases outside gene matches: 12. Germline V gene data show CDR1 as MNHNY and CDR2 as SVGAGI (reference sequence). In nucleotides, the CDR3 is TGTGCCAGTAGTCGAGCGGGAGGGCACTTTAGCACAGATACGCAGTATTTT. It yields the protein CASSRAGGHFSTDTQYF.

The J gene is TRBJ1-1, the V gene TRBV10-3; D is uncertain. The CDR3 has 13 amino acids. Between the trimmed V and J ends, which lost 8 bases and 1 base, there was a span of 11 bases. CDR1 is ENHRY, CDR2 SYGVKD, per germline. Written as DNA, the CDR3 is TGTGCCATCCGCCCTAATCCGAACACTGAAGCTTTCTTT. Translation: CAIRPNPNTEAFF.

The chain links TRBV7-2 to TRBJ2-2, with a weak D call TRBD1 (5 bases). Trimming left V 1 base short and J 6 bases short, with 12 bases between. Germline-derived CDR1 and CDR2 are SGHTA and FQGNSA. This CDR3 has 15 amino acids. CDR3 bases: TGTGCCAGCAGCTTAGGGACAACCCTGGCCGGGGAGCTGTTTTTT. This translates into CASSLGTTLAGELFF.

Regarding this clone: The junction does not match germline at one end; this may be a read error. The chain carries TRBV9 and TRBJ2-3; 7 bases align to TRBD1. The CDR3 is 12 residues long. Looked up from germline, CDR1 is SGDLS and CDR2 is YYNGEE. In DNA form, the CDR3 reads TGTGCCAGCAGCGCCCGGACAGGTACGCAGTATTTT. Protein: CASSARTGTQYF.